The text below deals with one T cell receptor (beta chain). No cognate antigen has been identified for it. Base qualities are not at hand, and no much larger clone is one base apart. The cohort comprised hundreds of healthy bone marrow donors. At the time of sampling, every cohort member was nominally healthy, though immune exposures that went unrecorded were likely present. The donor tested CMV seronegative and was one of the 352 seronegative cohort members. Each donor provided a peripheral blood sample, and peripheral blood mononuclear cells were used for TCR beta sequencing. The Qiagen DNeasy Blood Extraction Kit was used to extract genomic DNA from the blood cell samples. The data originate from a study of cytomegalovirus exposure and HLA in healthy donors (dated by TCRdb to about 2017). Study-level background: An earlier analysis of 587 of the donors reported 250 to 300 Gb of sequence data and roughly 120 million unique TCR beta sequences obtained from some 200 million T cells. The study combined high-throughput TCR immunosequencing, statistical association of individual TCRs with disease status, and machine learning to predict cytomegalovirus infection status. The genetic ancestry cluster associated with self-reported Caucasian donors included 65% to 90% of the approximately 430 genotyped donors. The study aimed to test whether cataloging public T cell receptors could reveal signatures of past pathogen exposure. A later analysis re-analyzed previously published TCR beta repertoires from 666 donors and added high-resolution HLA genotyping to study TCR occurrence patterns. The study profiled the T cell repertoires of about 720 subjects by immunosequencing and related them to cytomegalovirus serostatus. In an earlier analysis of a few hundred of the donors, high-throughput TCR beta sequencing was used to judge whether each TCR beta V gene segment behaved as functional or pseudogenic. Roughly 5 DR-DQ haplotypes were handled as single units for association and clustering, since linkage in the cohort was strong. HLA typing covered class I and class II loci at four-digit resolution. Donor age, sex, ethnicity and CMV serostatus were compiled together with the repertoire data. Rather than using new phenotypic data, the later analysis identified candidate immune exposures from TCR beta sequences and from how often those sequences occurred across donors. Typing coverage varied by locus: roughly 629-640 donors for A, B, C, DRB1 and DQB1; roughly 560 for DQA1; around 570 for DPA1; approximately 450 for DPB1. All discovery cohort repertoires had been generated on a single sequencing platform. Across around 400 genotyped donors of the cohort, an average of about 240,000 unique TCR beta nucleotide sequences per donor were sequenced, and approximately 17% of those sequences were non-productive. About 300 gigabases of sequencing data and roughly 90 million unique TCR sequences were included in an early release covering several hundred HLA-typed donors. Genome-wide SNP genotypes for about 65% of the 666 donors were used in a later genetic analysis, which treated that subset as a discovery cohort. In addition to the first cohort of approximately 670 subjects, a separate validation cohort of 130 or so different subjects was used. The study at large found these results: In both the original and validation cohorts, the classifier was reported to diagnose cytomegalovirus status with high specificity and sensitivity. The study listed 150 to 200 TCR beta chains as associated with cytomegalovirus. Linkage disequilibrium might explain the correlated functional status among segregating V segments, but an unknown experimental factor could not be excluded. A group of highly shared sequence variants was considered likely to be a technical artifact of the sequencing pipeline. The 87-base-pair reads could not distinguish some IMGT-functional V segments, including TRBV6-2 and TRBV6-3, so those segments were excluded. Because counts were too low, about 18 rarely observed V segments, including chromosome 9 orphons, were excluded from the earlier analysis of fewer than 650 of the donors. The presence/absence analyses assumed that sequencing depth was roughly uniform across donors, and that assumption may not be true. This cohort had only TCR beta chains sequenced, and the lack of alpha or paired-chain data limited which features could be detected. In a later analysis, HLA-associated TCR beta chains showed more clonal expansion and lower generation probabilities than non-associated chains that were equally common. An earlier analysis of approximately 500 of the donors showed that most TCR beta V segments appeared in productive rearrangements either about 90% or about 30% of the time, which broadly matched IMGT annotations. Because some donors lacked HLA typing at each locus, the association tests relied only on the typed subset. Assigning TCR associations to individual alleles was difficult when HLA alleles, especially DR and DQ, strongly co-occurred. According to a later genetic analysis, donors in an Asian-associated ancestry cluster had fewer N-insertions in productive TCRs than the roughly 660-donor mean. Several of the top co-occurrence clusters appeared to be linked to parvovirus B19, influenza, CMV and Epstein-Barr virus, according to a later analysis. In vitro tests confirmed that three of the cytomegalovirus-associated TCR beta chains recognize cytomegalovirus antigens. In a later analysis, the rate of TCR association differed among HLA loci, with DRB1 alleles having the most associated TCRs and HLA-C alleles having the fewest. A later genetic analysis associated a missense DCLRE1C variant with V-gene and J-gene trimming of TCR beta chains, and an independent cohort replicated the association. Immune exposure information for the cohort was limited to CMV serostatus. In a later analysis, some 17,000 TCR beta sequences were associated with specific HLA alleles at a false discovery rate of 0.05. A further reported finding was that TCR beta sequences accurately predicted the HLA-A and HLA-B alleles for most subjects in the first cohort. A later analysis found that most CMV-associated TCR beta chains appeared HLA-restricted, with HLA associations seemingly driven largely by CMV exposure. According to the authors, the approach could potentially be generalized to other disease states and immunological phenotypes. Most TCR sequences were observed very rarely across donors, whereas some public TCRs were present in many individuals.

Its CDR3 holds 11 amino acids, cysteine through phenylalanine. The read is trimmed to its CDR3 DNA, 33 bases read in frame from base 1. Deletion took 3 bases off V and 7 bases off J, with a span of 7 bases between the germline ends. CDR1 and CDR2, looked up from the germline V gene (reference sequence), are DFQATT and SNEGSKA. Library prep was done by the immunoSEQ multiplex PCR assay. For the multiplex PCR, a mixture combining 60 forward primers for TCR Vbeta segments and 13 reverse primers for TCR Jbeta segments was used. The CDR3 region of rearranged TCR beta genes was amplified from genomic DNA by a multiplex PCR assay. Amplified TCR beta libraries were sequenced as 87-base-pair reads on the Illumina HiSeq System. In the paper's pipeline: A later analysis counted about 80 million unique TCR beta chains across the 550 to 750 repertoires, and roughly 10 million of these chains were shared by at least two donors. A nearest-neighbor algorithm error-corrected the raw reads and collapsed the reads into unique sequences, merging closely related sequences to remove PCR and sequencing errors. Alignment of CDR3 sequences to IMGT reference sequences was used to assign V, D and J gene segments. Each retained sequence needed at least a six-nucleotide match to both a V gene segment and a J gene segment. Rearrangements were classified as productive when the CDR3 lacked stop codons and remained in frame with V and J, and all other rearrangements were classified as non-productive. Following IMGT convention, CDR3 was defined as the stretch from the second conserved V-encoded cysteine up to the conserved J-encoded phenylalanine. The earlier analysis of 500 to 650 of the donors excluded any sequence lacking an unambiguous match to a single V gene segment. In an earlier analysis of a few hundred of the donors, V segments were called functional above 56.7% productive rearrangements and were called segregating when the between-donor standard deviation exceeded 5%. A statistical classification framework was built to diagnose cytomegalovirus status from the catalog of TCR beta chain sequences. In a later analysis, TCR nucleotide sequences were compared against IMGT/GENE-DB human TR gene sequences so that V and J genes could be assigned. In a later analysis, CDR3 sequences and most-parsimonious VDJ recombination scenarios were assigned using the TCRdist pipeline. In a later analysis, each TCR beta chain was defined by its CDR3 amino acid sequence together with its V-gene family, and reads lacking a unique V-gene family were excluded. To address suspected cross-contamination and a sequencing artifact, a later analysis removed approximately 590 highly shared, low-generation-probability nucleotide sequences. In a later analysis, a clonal expansion index for each public chain was calculated from normalized within-repertoire ranks of inferred template counts. A later analysis computed generation probabilities with a VDJ recombination model fitted to out-of-frame rearrangements, and checked the results against IGoR. In a later analysis, hypergeometric tests were used to score TCR-TCR, TCR-HLA and TCR-CMV co-occurrence, with a repertoire-size bias correction applied to TCR pairs. A later analysis estimated false discovery rates by permuting HLA or CMV assignments 20 times. In a later analysis, co-occurring TCRs were grouped with DBSCAN, and TCRdist sequence similarity was added when clustering was performed within HLA-allele-positive subsets. Co-occurrence clustering excluded repertoires with fewer than 30,000 or more than 120,000 public chains, plus five with anomalous nucleotide sharing. TCRdb retrieved this table from immuneACCESS and kept in-frame rearrangements only. Not all clones are present; in checked studies, unresolved V genes account for under half, and no reason is known for the remainder. Clone size and V and J calls were adopted from that table, with D and trimming inferred from the DNA. The sample has approximately 170,000 clones on record, around 81% of them singletons. The ten largest clones take up around 1.5% of the sample.

The sequenced sample was PBMCs. This chain is built from TRBV20-1 and TRBJ2-1; tentative D gene TRBD2, with 6 bases matching. This receptor was taken from a man between 40 and 49 years old in good health and CMV-seronegative. The bases are TGCAGTGCTAGCCTAGCGAATGAGCAGTTCTTC. This translates into CSASLANEQFF.